This entry lists 20 T cell receptor beta chains sequenced from one sample in a study of metastatic and nonmetastatic thyroid tumors. Every patient was untreated before thyroid surgery. TCRdb reprocessed the PCR reads using MiXCR. The top ten hold more than 14% of the sample, which has tens of thousands of clones, 24% seen once. Input material: tumor tissue. These receptors all stem from a female donor with papillary thyroid cancer or a benign thyroid nodule (not recorded which). Some clones in this sample may be carry-over from other donors' samples.

By share, this clone counts as large. This sequence joins TRBV6-1 and TRBJ1-1; D is unclear. This CDR3 is 11 amino acids long. V lost 6 bases and J lost 4, with 6 bases in between. CDR1 and CDR2 (germline): MNHNS, SASEGT. The CDR3 protein is CASRGGTEAFF. The CDR3 DNA sequence: TGTGCCAGCAGGGGAGGCACTGAAGCTTTCTTT.

Notes on this clone: With a much larger clone just one base away, this may be a read error. In this CDR3 the conserved last residue, phenylalanine or tryptophan, is missing, so a read error is likely. The rearrangement joins TRBV20-1 to TRBJ1-4; the D is unclear. Germline lookup yields CDR1 DFQATT and CDR2 SNEGSKA (reference sequence). V was trimmed by 6 bases and J by 0 bases, leaving 5 bases between them. This CDR3 is 12 amino acids long. Written as DNA, the CDR3 is TGCAGTGCCCCGGCAACTAATGAAAAACTGTTTCTT. Protein: CSAPATNEKLFL.

This clone came up many times. J is TRBJ2-6 and V is TRBV10-3, with D maybe TRBD1 (6 bases). Germline-derived CDR1 and CDR2 are ENHRY and SYGVKD. The CDR3 is 19 amino acids. Trimming shortened V by 0 bases and J by 1 base, and 16 bases separated the two germline ends. The chain's CDR3 is CAISESRPGVGSGANVLTF. CDR3 nucleotides: TGTGCCATCAGTGAGTCGAGACCAGGGGTCGGTTCTGGGGCCAACGTCCTGACTTTC.

The table lists this clone with many counts. This chain connects TRBV19 to TRBJ1-6; 9 bases are shared with TRBD1. This CDR3 region has 13 residues. Germline assignment: CDR1 LNHDA and CDR2 SQIVND (reference sequence). With V trimmed by 3 bases and J by 9 bases, 0 bases remained unmatched. The CDR3, as DNA: TGTGCCAGTAGTATGGGACAGGGTTCACCCCTCCACTTT. It translates to CASSMGQGSPLHF.

This clone was found many times. The chain combines TRBV19 with TRBJ1-1; possibly TRBD1 for D (5 bases). This CDR3 is 14 amino acids long. Trimming stripped 2 bases from V and 6 bases from J, with 13 bases between. Germline-derived CDR1 and CDR2 are LNHDA and SQIVND (reference sequence). CDR3 loop: CASSISGRIAEAFF. CDR3 in DNA: TGTGCCAGTAGTATATCGGGGCGGATCGCTGAAGCTTTCTTT. Supplemented by reference TRBV19 and TRBJ1-1, the full variable domain reads DGGITQSPKYLFRKEGQNVTLSCEQNLNHDAMYWYRQDPGQGLRLIYYSQIVNDFQKGDIAEGYSVSREKKESFPLTVTSAQKNPTAFYLCASSISGRIAEAFFGQGTRLTVV.

This clone was observed a few times. The chain couples TRBV6-1 to TRBJ1-2, with D possibly being TRBD1 (5 bases). Germline V gene sequence: CDR1 MNHNS, CDR2 SASEGT. V was cut by 5 bases and J by 7 bases, with 17 bases left in between. The CDR3 is made up of 14 amino acids. CDR3 DNA: TGTGCCAGCAGTACGATGGGACGGCCCCGTGGCTACACCTTC. Translation gives CASSTMGRPRGYTF.

This clone occurred a few times. The rearrangement links TRBV4-1 to TRBJ2-3; D is unresolved. V lost 4 bases and J 0 bases, leaving 11 bases between the germline ends. CDR3 length: 15 residues. The germline V gene has CDR1 MGHRA and CDR2 YSYEKL. CDR3 nucleotide sequence: TGCGCCAGCAGCCCCGCGCTAACTAGCACAGATACGCAGTATTTT. Translation: CASSPALTSTDTQYF.

This clone was seen just once. The junction differs from germline at one of its ends, possibly a read error. The CDR3 region is CASIQDPLAGALEQYF. The CDR3 DNA follows: TGCGCCAGCATCCAAGATCCCCTAGCGGGGGCCCTCGAGCAGTACTTC. The gene calls are TRBV4-1 and TRBJ2-7, with 10 bases matching TRBD2. CDR1 is MGHRA and CDR2 is YSYEKL in the germline V gene. The CDR3 totals 16 residues.

J is TRBJ1-2 and V is TRBV20-1; D perhaps matches TRBD1 (5 bases). CDR1 and CDR2 (germline): DFQATT, SNEGSKA (reference sequence). Trimming removed 3 bases at V and 8 bases at J, with 10 bases between. This CDR3 region has 11 residues. CDR3: CSARPGRGYTF. DNA of the CDR3: TGCAGTGCTAGGCCAGGGAGGGGCTACACCTTC.

This clone was counted many times. V usage is TRBV7-8 and J usage is TRBJ1-2; weak D call: TRBD1 (5 bases). Germline V gives CDR1 SGHVS, CDR2 FQNEAQ. The CDR3 is made up of 15 amino acids. Trimming left V 0 bases short and J 4 bases short, with 12 bases between. The CDR3 sequence is CASSLAPGTSYGYTF. DNA for the CDR3: TGTGCCAGCAGCTTAGCGCCTGGGACTTCCTATGGCTACACCTTC. Full variable domain (rest looked up from reference TRBV7-8 and TRBJ1-2): GAGVSQSPRYKVAKRGQDVALRCDPISGHVSLFWYQQALGQGPEFLTYFQNEAQLDKSGLPSDRFFAERPEGSVSTLKIQRTQQEDSAVYLCASSLAPGTSYGYTFGSGTRLTVV.

The rearrangement joins TRBV20-1 to TRBJ2-2; possible D gene TRBD1, 6 bases. The CDR3 is 14 residues long. Between the trimmed V and J ends, which lost 0 bases and 5 bases, there was a span of 10 bases. Germline assignment: CDR1 DFQATT and CDR2 SNEGSKA (reference sequence). CDR3 region: CSARDSQGTGELFF. The CDR3, as DNA: TGCAGTGCTAGAGACTCACAGGGAACCGGGGAGCTGTTTTTT.

This chain connects TRBV5-1 to TRBJ2-3, with 9 bases fitting TRBD2. Germline V gene data show CDR1 as SGHRS and CDR2 as YFSETQ. This CDR3 contains 14 residues. V lost 3 bases, J lost 3 bases, and 2 bases stayed unmatched. CDR3 residues: CASSWGLATDTQYF. As DNA, the CDR3 is TGCGCCAGCAGCTGGGGACTAGCTACAGATACGCAGTATTTT. Together with reference TRBV5-1 and TRBJ2-3, the CDR3 gives the full variable domain: KAGVTQTPRYLIKTRGQQVTLSCSPISGHRSVSWYQQTPGQGLQFLFEYFSETQRNKGNFPGRFSGRQFSNSRSEMNVSTLELGDSALYLCASSWGLATDTQYFGPGTRLTVL.

Remarks on this clone: With a much larger clone just one base away, this may be a read error. The gene calls are TRBV20-1 and TRBJ2-5; 8 nucleotides agree with TRBD2. The CDR3 sequence is 15 residues long. The V gene's germline CDR1 is DFQATT and CDR2 SNEGSKA (reference sequence). The V and J ends lost 6 bases and 8 bases, in that order; junction bases with no gene match: 17. CDR3 protein: CSAPPGRGEGNTQYF. CDR3 nucleotide sequence: TGCAGTGCCCCCCCCGGGCGGGGGGAGGGGAATACCCAGTACTTC.

This clone was observed a handful of times. The chain joins TRBV3-1 to TRBJ2-7; D is uncertain. CDR1 and CDR2 (germline): LGHDT, YNNKEL (reference sequence). V was pared by 5 bases and J by 3 bases, with 8 bases between. This CDR3 is 12 amino acids long. The CDR3 loop is CASSGGGYEQYF. The CDR3 nucleotides read TGTGCCAGCAGCGGCGGTGGCTACGAGCAGTACTTC.

Here the CDR3 DNA reads TGTGCCAGCAGCTTAAATAGAGTAATTCTGGTGAGTGAAAAACTGTTTTTT. It specifies CASSLNRVILVSEKLFF. The chain has TRBV7-3 and TRBJ1-4; unclear D gene. The germline gives CDR1 SGHTA, CDR2 FQGTGA. V dropped 1 base and J dropped 7 bases, with 19 bases sitting between them. The CDR3 contains 17 residues.

The CDR3 nucleotides are TGTGCCATCAATGATGAAAACTATGGCTACACCTTC. Translated, it gives CAINDENYGYTF. This chain connects TRBV7-9 to TRBJ1-2; D not resolved. The V and J ends lost 10 bases and 2 bases respectively, with 11 bases between them. The CDR3 totals 12 residues. The germline V gene encodes CDR1 SEHNR and CDR2 FQNEAQ (reference sequence).

This clone was counted only a few times. This chain joins TRBV5-1 and TRBJ2-5, with 13 positions matching TRBD2. The germline V gene has CDR1 SGHRS and CDR2 YFSETQ. Germline trimming cut 0 bases from V and 1 base from J; bases unmatched to any gene: 3. This CDR3 region has 17 residues. CDR3 amino acids: CASSLAGLAGAQETQYF. CDR3 sequence (DNA): TGCGCCAGCAGCTTGGCCGGACTAGCGGGAGCCCAAGAGACCCAGTACTTC.

This clone was counted many times. CDR3 in DNA: TGTGCCAGCAGCGTAGTTCGGGGACAGCTACTTACTAACTATGGCTACACCTTC. Its translation: CASSVVRGQLLTNYGYTF. The chain couples TRBV5-6 to TRBJ1-2, with TRBD1 matching over 7 bases. Looked up from germline, CDR1 is SGHDT and CDR2 is YYEEEE. CDR3 size: 18 residues. Trimming at V came to 4 bases and at J to 0 bases, leaving 15 bases not matched to a gene. Full variable domain (missing parts from reference TRBV5-6 and TRBJ1-2): DAGVTQSPTHLIKTRGQQVTLRCSPKSGHDTVSWYQQALGQGPQFIFQYYEEEERQRGNFPDRFSGHQFPNYSSELNVNALLLGDSALYLCASSVVRGQLLTNYGYTFGSGTRLTVV.

This clone was detected many times. The chain uses TRBV7-2 and TRBJ2-7; 9 bases match TRBD1. CDR3 length: 15 residues. V lost 5 bases, J lost 2 bases, and 7 bases stayed unmatched. CDR1 SGHTA and CDR2 FQGNSA come from the germline V gene. CDR3 nucleotide sequence: TGTGCCAGCAGCCGAGGGACAGGGAGAACCTACGAGCAGTACTTC. Translating gives CASSRGTGRTYEQYF.

Turning to this clone: Additional DNA sequences in this sample encode the identical CDR3. The chain employs TRBV6-1 and TRBJ2-7; the match to TRBD1 covers 8 bases. The CDR3 has 16 residues. V lost 2 bases to trimming and J lost 4 bases; unmatched junction nucleotides: 10. Looked up from germline, CDR1 is MNHNS and CDR2 is SASEGT. The DNA for the CDR3 is TGTGCCAGCAGTGAATATGCCGGTACAGGGGGTTACGAGCAGTACTTC. This sequence encodes CASSEYAGTGGYEQYF.